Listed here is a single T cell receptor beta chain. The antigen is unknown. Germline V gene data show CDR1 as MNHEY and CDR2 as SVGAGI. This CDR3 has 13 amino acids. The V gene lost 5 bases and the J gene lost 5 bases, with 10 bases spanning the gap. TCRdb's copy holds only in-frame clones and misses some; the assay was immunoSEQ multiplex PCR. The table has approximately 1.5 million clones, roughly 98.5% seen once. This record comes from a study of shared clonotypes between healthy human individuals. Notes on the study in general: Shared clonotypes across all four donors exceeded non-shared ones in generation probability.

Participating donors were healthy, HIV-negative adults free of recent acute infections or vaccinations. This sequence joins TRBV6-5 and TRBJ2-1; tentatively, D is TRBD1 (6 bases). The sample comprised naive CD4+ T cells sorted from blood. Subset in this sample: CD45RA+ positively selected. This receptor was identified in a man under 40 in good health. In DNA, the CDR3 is TGTGCCAGCAGTAGGACAGCTGACAATGAGCAGTTCTTC. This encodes CASSRTADNEQFF.